This TCR beta chain appears in the sequencing data of a study of cytomegalovirus exposure and HLA in healthy donors. Regarding the study as a whole: The classifier reportedly diagnosed cytomegalovirus status with high sensitivity and specificity.

Primers: 60 Vbeta forward and 13 Jbeta reverse. TCRdb's table, derived via immunoSEQ multiplex PCR, lists solely in-frame clones and lacks some. The table shows 150,000 to 200,000 clones, with approximately 80% occurring only once. Nominally healthy donors provided the samples, though records likely missed some immune exposures. Comment on this clone: Its target is not known.

CDR1 is SGHTA, CDR2 FQGNSA, per germline. Losses at the gene ends were 4 bases for V and 4 bases for J; bases not matched to a gene: 14. This CDR3 region has 18 residues. J is TRBJ2-2 and V is TRBV7-2, with TRBD1 matching over 8 bases. This TCR was recovered from a woman aged 18 to 35 in good health and CMV-seropositive. The sample comprised PBMCs. The CDR3 loop reads CASSSRSPRTGSTGELFF. The CDR3 nucleotides are TGTGCCAGCAGCTCACGGTCTCCGAGGACAGGGTCCACCGGGGAGCTGTTTTTT.